The rows below give T cell receptor beta chains drawn from one sample of a study of shared clonotypes between healthy human individuals. Measured with immunoSEQ multiplex PCR; TCRdb has only the in-frame clones, and not every one. The sample contains approximately 240,000 clones, about 69% of which appear only once. Sequenced input: memory CD4+ T cells sorted from blood. Receptors were obtained from a man aged 25 to 40 in good health. Each CDR3 is given with its conserved first and last residue. D genes are given only for firm matches. Not all rows give a size; the values are once, few, many and, for expanded clones, a class.

>TRBD2|TRBJ2-1|TRBV2|NA
TGTGCCAGCACTAGCGAGCGGGGGGCCAATGAGCAGTTCTTC
CASTSERGANEQFF
>NA|TRBJ2-7|TRBV10-2|few
TGCGCCAGCAGTGAGGCCAGGGGGGTTTCTCACGAGCAGTACTTC
CASSEARGVSHEQYF
>NA|TRBJ1-2|TRBV18|few
TGTGCCAGCTCACCTGACGGAAGCCGTGGCTACACCTTC
CASSPDGSRGYTF
>TRBD2|TRBJ2-7|TRBV7-2|NA
TGTGCCAGCAGCTTACAGATACCAGCGGGGACCTACGAGCAGTACTTC
CASSLQIPAGTYEQYF
>TRBD1|TRBJ1-1|TRBV5-1|once
TGCGCCAGCAGACCCGGGACAGGCAACACTGAAGCTTTCTTT
CASRPGTGNTEAFF
>NA|TRBJ2-3|TRBV18|NA
TGTGCCAGCTCACCACCGACCAGGACAGATACGCAGTATTTT
CASSPPTRTDTQYF
>TRBD2|TRBJ2-7|TRBV7-6|NA
TGTGCCAGCAGCTTATGGGAGGGCCGCGAGCAGTACTTC
CASSLWEGREQYF
>NA|TRBJ2-7|TRBV28|NA
TGTGCCAGCAGTCTGGGTTATGGCTCCTACGAGCAGTACTTC
CASSLGYGSYEQYF
>TRBD2|TRBJ2-1|TRBV7-9|many
TGTGCCAGCAGCTTATACTTAGCGGGTAACAATGAGCAGTTCTTC
CASSLYLAGNNEQFF
>NA|TRBJ1-5|TRBV28|once
TGTGCCAGCAGATCCCGCACCGGGACAAGCGCCCGATCTAGCAATCAGCCCCAGCATTTT
CASRSRTGTSARSSNQPQHF
>NA|TRBJ1-1|TRBV7-9|NA
TGTGCCAGCACCTCGGACACGGCAAACACTGAAGCTTTCTTT
CASTSDTANTEAFF
>TRBD2|TRBJ2-5|TRBV28|few
TGTGCCAGCAGTTCAATGGCCGGGACTAGGATAGGAGAGACCCAGTACTTC
CASSSMAGTRIGETQYF
>TRBD2|TRBJ2-7|TRBV5-1|few
TGCGCCAGCAGCTCGCGTAAGGGACTAGGAATTGACGAGCAGTACTTC
CASSSRKGLGIDEQYF
>NA|TRBJ2-5|TRBV21-1|NA
TGTGCCAGCAGCATTTACAGGATGGTGTACCAAGAGACCCAGTACTTC
CASSIYRMVYQETQYF
>TRBD2|TRBJ2-1|TRBV5-1|NA
TGCGCCAGCAGCGGCGGGAGCAGCCCTGAGAATGAGCAGTTCTTC
CASSGGSSPENEQFF
>NA|TRBJ2-7|TRBV2|many
TGTGCCAGCAGGTTCGAATCCGGAACCTACGAGCAGTACTTC
CASRFESGTYEQYF
>TRBD2|TRBJ2-7|TRBV6-5|NA
TGTGCCAGCACTAGCGGGAGCCCGCGGCAGTACTTC
CASTSGSPRQYF
>TRBD2|TRBJ2-3|TRBV5-1|once
TGCGCCAGCTTCCCGGGACAGGGACTAGCGGGAGATACGCAGTATTTT
CASFPGQGLAGDTQYF
>NA|TRBJ1-1|TRBV6-1|NA
TGTGCCAGCAGTGAGTTCAGGAACACTGAAGCTTTCTTT
CASSEFRNTEAFF
>TRBD1|TRBJ2-5|TRBV28|NA
TGTGCCAGCAACGACAGGGCCCAAGAGACCCAGTACTTC
CASNDRAQETQYF
>NA|TRBJ1-5|TRBV23-1|NA
TGCGCCAGCAGTTCGACAGGTGTAGGCAATCAGCCCCAGCATTTT
CASSSTGVGNQPQHF
>TRBD1|TRBJ2-3|TRBV7-2|NA
TGTGCCAGCAGCTCAAGAGGGGGCAATAGCGCAGATACGCAGTATTTT
CASSSRGGNSADTQYF
>NA|TRBJ1-2|TRBV28|once
TGTGCCAGCAGTACCCCGACCGCGGGTGGCTACACCTTC
CASSTPTAGGYTF
>TRBD1|TRBJ1-1|TRBV5-1|NA
TGCGCCAGCGAATTTGGCGGGACAGGGAAGGGTGAAGCTTTCTTT
CASEFGGTGKGEAFF
>TRBD2|TRBJ2-7|TRBV28|NA
TGTGCCAGCAGTCGTAGGAGGACTAGCGGGACTTACGAGCAGTACTTC
CASSRRRTSGTYEQYF
>NA|TRBJ1-4|TRBV4-1|NA
TGCGCCAGCAGCCATTTGGAATCAGCGGGATACGAAAAACTGTTTTTT
CASSHLESAGYEKLFF
>TRBD1|TRBJ1-3|TRBV18|NA
TGTGCCAGCTCACCGCAATCCCCAGGGGGCTCTGGAAACACCATATATTTT
CASSPQSPGGSGNTIYF
>NA|TRBJ1-5|TRBV28|NA
TGTGCCAGCATAGTGACACAAAGAGGCAATCAGCCCCAGCATTTT
CASIVTQRGNQPQHF
>TRBD1|TRBJ1-2|TRBV18|once
TGTGCCAGCTCACCCTTCGCACCGGACAGGGATGGCTACACCTTC
CASSPFAPDRDGYTF
>TRBD1|TRBJ1-2|TRBV4-2|NA
TGTGCCAGCAGCCAAGGGGCGGGACAGGGAATTATGCGCTACACCTTC
CASSQGAGQGIMRYTF
>NA|TRBJ1-1|TRBV7-8|few
TGTGCCAGCAGCTTAGGGGGCTCGAGCACTGAAGCTTTCTTT
CASSLGGSSTEAFF
>TRBD2|TRBJ2-1|TRBV9|NA
TGTGCCAGCAGCGTAGGAGGCACTAGCGGAATATACAATGAGCAGTTCTTC
CASSVGGTSGIYNEQFF
>NA|TRBJ1-1|TRBV18|NA
TGTGCCAGCTCACAGCCGGGACACCTGAACACTGAAGCTTTCTTT
CASSQPGHLNTEAFF
>NA|TRBJ2-1|TRBV5-1|NA
TGCGCCAGCAGCTTGCCCCAGGGCCACTACAATGAGCAGTTCTTC
CASSLPQGHYNEQFF
>NA|TRBJ2-7|TRBV5-1|NA
TGCGCCAGCAGCTTGGATAACTTCTCCTACGAGCAGTACTTC
CASSLDNFSYEQYF
>NA|TRBJ2-7|TRBV7-2|NA
TGTGCCAGCAGCAAAAGATCCGGGACACCCTACGAGCAGTACTTC
CASSKRSGTPYEQYF
>NA|TRBJ1-1|TRBV19|NA
TGTGCCAGTAGCAACCACAGGGCGAACACTGAAGCTTTCTTT
CASSNHRANTEAFF
>TRBD1|TRBJ2-1|TRBV5-1|NA
TGCGCCAGCAGCTTTGGACAGGGCACCAATGAGCAGTTCTTC
CASSFGQGTNEQFF
>NA|TRBJ2-5|TRBV7-2|NA
TGTGCCAGCAGCTTCGTGGGGAGCAGCAAATGGGAGACCCAGTACTTC
CASSFVGSSKWETQYF
>NA|TRBJ2-5|TRBV2|few
TGTGCCAGCAGTGGGACAGCCCAAGAGACCCAGTACTTC
CASSGTAQETQYF
>TRBD2|TRBJ2-5|TRBV9|NA
TGTGCCAGCAGCGTGGGGGGGAGTGGTCGGCTAGAGACCCAGTACTTC
CASSVGGSGRLETQYF
>NA|TRBJ1-2|TRBV29-1|NA
TGCAGCGTTGATTGGGCAGTCTATGGCTACACCTTC
CSVDWAVYGYTF
>TRBD1|TRBJ1-1|TRBV7-6|few
TGTGCCAGCAGCTTAGGGAAAACAGGGGGCGCAGAGGAAGCTTTCTTT
CASSLGKTGGAEEAFF
>NA|TRBJ2-7|TRBV28|NA
TGTGCCAGCAGTGGGGCGGCCACCAGCTCCTACGAGCAGTACTTC
CASSGAATSSYEQYF
>NA|TRBJ2-5|TRBV18|NA
TGTGCCAGCTCACCCTCCGGGGGCGAGACCCAGTACTTC
CASSPSGGETQYF